The clone carrying this T cell receptor (beta chain) was counted once. Germline loops: CDR1 SGDLS, CDR2 YYNGEE. V was trimmed by 7 bases and J by 0 bases, leaving 25 bases between them. The CDR3 loop spans 19 amino acids. Libraries were prepared by immunoSEQ multiplex PCR; TCRdb keeps only in-frame clonotypes and omits some of them. The repertoire consists of about 1.1 million clones, with around 78% occurring once and the leading ten covering under 0.6%. These data belong to a study of shared clonotypes between healthy human individuals. Study-wide background: Three CD4 naive, three CD4 memory, two CD8 naive and one CD8 memory plate were used per donor.

The chain has TRBV9 and TRBJ1-4, with D possibly being TRBD1 (5 bases). The sequenced sample consisted of memory CD4+ T cells from PBMCs. As to subset: CD45RA-negative fraction. The receptor comes from a man aged 18 to 30 in good health. Some clones in this sample may be carry-over from other donors' samples. The CDR3 nucleotides are TGTGCCAGCCCCGATACTCCGGGACGTAGGTCCGCAACTAATGAAAAACTGTTTTTT. It is translated as CASPDTPGRRSATNEKLFF.